These 5 T cell receptor beta chains came from one sample sequenced in a study of blood T cell repertoires in COVID-19. Only in-frame clones appear in the TCRdb table, and some are missing; sequencing was by immunoSEQ multiplex PCR. The sample lists 40,000 to 55,000 clones, roughly 87% occurring once. The sequenced sample consisted of peripheral blood. The receptors were gathered from an elderly woman with acute or convalescent COVID-19.

The rearrangement joins TRBV10-3 to TRBJ2-2, with 7 bases lining up with TRBD2. Losses at the gene ends were 11 bases for V and 4 bases for J; bases not matched to a gene: 10. Germline V gene sequence: CDR1 ENHRY, CDR2 SYGVKD. CDR3 size: 14 residues. The CDR3 nucleotides are TGTGCCGTCCAGGGCGGGGGACCCACCGGGGAGCTGTTTTTT. This codes for CAVQGGGPTGELFF.

The chain combines TRBV3-1 (or the pseudogene TRBV3-2) with TRBJ2-3; 9 bases align to TRBD2. Trimming at V came to 4 bases and at J to 4 bases, leaving 6 bases not matched to a gene. CDR3 length equals 15 residues. The germline gives CDR1 LGHDT, CDR2 YNNKEL (reference sequence). The CDR3 bases are TGTGCCAGCAGCCCTGAGCGGGGGGTCGCAGATACGCAGTATTTT. Protein sequence: CASSPERGVADTQYF.

The chain joins TRBV10-1 to TRBJ2-7, with D maybe TRBD2 (5 bases). CDR3 length: 12 amino acids. The V gene's germline CDR1 is WNHNN and CDR2 SYGVQD (reference sequence). V was trimmed by 6 bases and J by 7 bases, leaving 13 bases between them. The CDR3 spells CASRCRGEEQYV. The CDR3 nucleotides read TGCGCCAGCAGGTGTCGGGGAGAAGAGCAGTACGTC.

V and J are TRBV6-6 and TRBJ2-3; possible D gene TRBD1, 6 bases. Germline-derived CDR1 and CDR2 are MNHNY and SVGAGI (reference sequence). Between the trimmed V and J ends, which lost 5 bases and 1 base, there was a span of 13 bases. The CDR3 covers 15 residues. The CDR3 DNA is TGTGCCAGCAGTGCGCGAGGGGGTGGCACAGATACGCAGTATTTT. Amino acids: CASSARGGGTDTQYF.

The chain uses TRBV7-2 and TRBJ2-1; the match to TRBD1 covers 10 bases. V shed 4 bases, J shed 7 bases, and the junction held 13 bases outside the gene matches. Germline V gives CDR1 SGHTA, CDR2 FQGNSA. CDR3 length: 17 residues. CDR3 loop: CASSYGTWGQGRNEQFF. The CDR3 DNA reads as TGTGCCAGCAGCTACGGTACGTGGGGACAGGGGAGGAATGAGCAGTTCTTC.